These 15 T cell receptor beta chains were all obtained from the same sample, sequenced in a study of blood T cell repertoires in COVID-19. Produced via immunoSEQ multiplex PCR; TCRdb's table is partial and in-frame only. This sample carries approximately 120,000 clones, about four fifths of them seen once, and the ten largest clones take approximately 18%. The sample taken for sequencing was peripheral blood. The receptors here all came from a man in his thirties or forties with COVID-19, enrolled during active disease.

The chain carries TRBV7-2 and TRBJ2-5; possible D gene TRBD2, 5 bases. Trimming removed 1 base from V and 0 bases from J, with 6 bases in between. Per germline, CDR1 SGHTA and CDR2 FQGNSA. The CDR3 is 14 residues long. In DNA form, the CDR3 reads TGTGCCAGCAGCTTAGTGAGGGACCAAGAGACCCAGTACTTC. Its translation: CASSLVRDQETQYF.

The CDR3 reads CASSLEAGLAGIAGELFF. In nucleotides, the CDR3 is TGTGCCAGCAGCTTAGAGGCGGGACTAGCGGGTATCGCCGGGGAGCTGTTTTTT. The rearrangement uses TRBV7-9 and TRBJ2-2, with 12 bases fitting TRBD2. V gave up 1 base and J gave up 6 bases; unmatched junction bases: 9. The CDR3 extends over 18 amino acids. Germline V gene lookup returns CDR1 SEHNR and CDR2 FQNEAQ (reference sequence).

CDR3 region: CASSRQGNYGYTF. The CDR3 DNA is TGTGCCAGCAGTCGACAGGGAAACTATGGCTACACCTTC. J is TRBJ1-2 and V is TRBV28; 7 bases agree with TRBD1. This CDR3 comprises 13 residues. Trimming cost V 5 bases and J 2 bases; bases outside gene matches: 2. Germline V gives CDR1 MDHEN, CDR2 SYDVKM.

The rearrangement joins TRBV7-8 to TRBJ2-2; tentatively, D is TRBD1 (5 bases). Looked up from germline, CDR1 is SGHVS and CDR2 is FQNEAQ. The CDR3 loop spans 17 amino acids. V gave up 5 bases and J gave up 0 bases, with 16 bases separating them. This CDR3 is CASSIDRRTANTGELFF. DNA of the CDR3: TGTGCCAGCAGCATTGACAGACGAACCGCGAACACCGGGGAGCTGTTTTTT.

The rearrangement joins TRBV2 to TRBJ1-5; D gene uncertain. The germline V gene has CDR1 SNHLY and CDR2 FYNNEI. This CDR3 comprises 13 residues. V was shortened by 1 base and J by 5 bases, with 6 bases between the two germline ends. CDR3 loop: CASSEVEYQPQHF. The DNA of the CDR3 is TGTGCCAGCAGTGAAGTGGAGTATCAGCCCCAGCATTTT.

The J gene is TRBJ2-1, the V gene TRBV5-6, with TRBD2 matching 12 bases. The CDR3 length is 17 residues. V was pared by 2 bases and J by 5 bases, with 8 bases of the junction left unmatched. Germline V lookup: CDR1 SGHDT, CDR2 YYEEEE. The CDR3, as DNA: TGTGCCAGCAGCTTTGAGGCTAGCGGGGGGGCTAACAATGAGCAGTTCTTC. Its translation: CASSFEASGGANNEQFF. Looking up the rest from reference TRBV5-6 and TRBJ2-1 gives the full variable domain: DAGVTQSPTHLIKTRGQQVTLRCSPKSGHDTVSWYQQALGQGPQFIFQYYEEEERQRGNFPDRFSGHQFPNYSSELNVNALLLGDSALYLCASSFEASGGANNEQFFGPGTRLTVL.

The chain combines TRBV7-3 with TRBJ1-2, with D maybe TRBD1 (6 bases). With 5 bases removed from V and 4 bases from J, the gap between germline ends came to 14 bases. The CDR3 contains 14 residues. Germline CDR1 SGHTA, CDR2 FQGTGA. CDR3 amino acids: CASSHSGTSYGYTF. The CDR3 DNA follows: TGTGCCAGCAGCCATTCCGGGACAAGCTATGGCTACACCTTC.

V usage is TRBV9 and J usage is TRBJ2-3, with D perhaps matching TRBD2 (7 bases). Trimming took off 0 bases at V and 1 base at J, with 15 bases between the two ends. CDR3 size: 17 residues. Germline V CDR1 and CDR2: SGDLS, YYNGEE. The CDR3 coding sequence is TGTGCCAGCAGCGTAGCTCCGGCGGGGGCCCGCACAGATACGCAGTATTTT. Protein sequence: CASSVAPAGARTDTQYF.

This clone was recorded only once. The V gene is TRBV27, the J gene TRBJ2-7; possible D gene TRBD1, 5 bases. The V and J ends lost 8 bases and 6 bases respectively, with 11 bases between them. Germline values: CDR1 MNHEY, CDR2 SMNVEV (reference sequence). The CDR3 consists of 11 residues. The CDR3 here is CASGLGREQYF. CDR3 in DNA: TGTGCCAGCGGATTGGGGCGCGAGCAGTACTTC.

The rearrangement links TRBV7-2 to TRBJ1-5; TRBD1 agrees at 8 bases. The junction had 6 bases not matched to a gene; V was cut back by 4 bases and J by 7 bases. Looked up from germline, CDR1 is SGHTA and CDR2 is FQGNSA. This CDR3 spans 14 amino acids. The CDR3 nucleotides read TGTGCCAGCAGCTCCGGACAGGGTGGCCAGCCCCAGCATTTT. Its protein product is CASSSGQGGQPQHF.

CDR3 bases: TGTGCCAGCAGTTTAGGCCTCGGCGGGTTGGGAAATGAGCAGTTCTTC. Its translation is CASSLGLGGLGNEQFF. The chain combines TRBV27 with TRBJ2-1; tentative D call: TRBD2 (5 bases). The germline V gene has CDR1 MNHEY and CDR2 SMNVEV (reference sequence). The length of the CDR3 is 16 residues. V lost 2 bases and J lost 7, with 18 bases in between.

The rearrangement links TRBV14 to TRBJ1-2, with a weak D call TRBD1 (5 bases). There are 16 residues in the CDR3. V lost 1 base and J 0 bases, leaving 12 bases between the germline ends. CDR1 SGHDN and CDR2 FVKESK come from the germline V gene. DNA of the CDR3: TGTGCCAGCAGCCAAGTACGCGGGGCCGCTAACTATGGCTACACCTTC. Protein product: CASSQVRGAANYGYTF.

Here the CDR3 reads CASGGYSYEQYF. The CDR3 nucleotides read TGTGCCAGCGGGGGGTACTCCTACGAGCAGTACTTC. The chain joins TRBV5-5 to TRBJ2-7; a possible D gene is TRBD2 (6 bases). Per germline, CDR1 SGHKS and CDR2 YYEKEE (reference sequence). V lost 7 bases to trimming and J lost 0 bases, with 8 bases between them. The CDR3 extends over 12 amino acids. Full variable domain (remainder filled in from reference TRBV5-5 and TRBJ2-7): DAGVTQSPTHLIKTRGQQVTLRCSPISGHKSVSWYQQVLGQGPQFIFQYYEKEERGRGNFPDRFSARQFPNYSSELNVNALLLGDSALYLCASGGYSYEQYFGPGTRLTVT.

The V and J genes are TRBV3-1 (or the pseudogene TRBV3-2) and TRBJ1-4; D is ambiguous. The CDR3 extends over 12 amino acids. Trimming removed 1 base from V and 11 bases from J, with 8 bases in between. The V gene's germline CDR1 is LGHDT and CDR2 YNNKEL (reference sequence). CDR3 nucleotide sequence: TGTGCCAGCAGCCAAGGGCCCTGGAAACTGTTTTTT. It codes for CASSQGPWKLFF.

V gene TRBV11-3 combines with J gene TRBJ2-5; D is uncertain. The CDR3 has 12 amino acids. The germline V gene encodes CDR1 SGHNT and CDR2 YENEEA. V was pared by 0 bases and J by 4 bases, with 3 bases between. Here the CDR3 reads CASSLDRETQYF. Here the CDR3 DNA reads TGTGCCAGCAGCTTAGATAGAGAGACCCAGTACTTC.